This T cell receptor beta chain is from a study of T-cell memory formation after mild COVID-19. MiXCR was run by TCRdb on the 5' RACE reads, yielding one entry per CDR3 protein. The table has 200,000 or so distinct CDR3 sequences, more than 8% seen once; the top ten hold approximately 3.3%. CDR1 is LGHNA, CDR2 YNFKEQ, per germline. This CDR3 is built from 14 residues. V was trimmed by 2 bases and J by 4 bases, leaving 11 bases between them. The V call is TRBV4-2, the J call TRBJ1-1; the D gene is possibly TRBD1 (5 bases). This clonotype was obtained from a man younger than 35 who had mild COVID-19 (a few samples of this study predate the infection). Cell type and time point are not known. The specimen sequenced was PBMCs or a T cell subset sorted from them (not recorded which). In DNA form, the CDR3 reads TGTGCCAGCAGCCAACCAGGGATGGGCACTGAAGCTTTCTTT. This gives the protein CASSQPGMGTEAFF.